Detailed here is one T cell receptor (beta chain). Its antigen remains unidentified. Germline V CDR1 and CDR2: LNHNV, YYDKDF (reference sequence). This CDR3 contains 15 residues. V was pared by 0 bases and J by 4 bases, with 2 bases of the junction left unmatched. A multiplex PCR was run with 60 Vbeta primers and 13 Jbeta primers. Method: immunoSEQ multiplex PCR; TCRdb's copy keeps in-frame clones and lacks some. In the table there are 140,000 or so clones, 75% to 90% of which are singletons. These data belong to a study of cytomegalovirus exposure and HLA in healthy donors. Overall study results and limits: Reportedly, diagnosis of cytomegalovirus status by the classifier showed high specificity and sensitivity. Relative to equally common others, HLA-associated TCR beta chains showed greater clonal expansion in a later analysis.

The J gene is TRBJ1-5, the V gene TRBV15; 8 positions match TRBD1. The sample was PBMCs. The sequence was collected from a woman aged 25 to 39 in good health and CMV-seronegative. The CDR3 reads CATSRDRGRNQPQHF. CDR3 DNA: TGTGCCACCAGCAGAGACAGGGGGCGTAATCAGCCCCAGCATTTT.